The clone carrying this TCR delta chain was seen a handful of times. A single base is all that separates this from a far larger clone, so a read error is likely. TCRdb called clones anew from the reads with CATT. This sample carries several thousand delta-chain clones, less than 2.5% of them seen once, and the ten largest clones take 11% to 15%. The data belong to a study of gamma-delta chains in newborns, infants, children. As for the study in general: Polyclonal expansion of innate γδ T cells after birth follows microbial exposure.

Sample: blood. The TCR comes from a child who was a newborn, infant or young child, either healthy, febrile or measles-vaccinated (not recorded which).

The CDR3 sequence is CACDTVRDTSSWDARQMFF. In DNA, the CDR3 is TGTGCCTGTGACACCGTCAGGGATACGAGCTCCTGGGACGCCCGACAGATGTTTTTC. J is TRDJ3 and V is TRDV2; 8 bases line up with TRDD3. The length of the CDR3 is 19 residues. Germline CDR1 reads GEAIGNYY; CDR2 reads EKD.